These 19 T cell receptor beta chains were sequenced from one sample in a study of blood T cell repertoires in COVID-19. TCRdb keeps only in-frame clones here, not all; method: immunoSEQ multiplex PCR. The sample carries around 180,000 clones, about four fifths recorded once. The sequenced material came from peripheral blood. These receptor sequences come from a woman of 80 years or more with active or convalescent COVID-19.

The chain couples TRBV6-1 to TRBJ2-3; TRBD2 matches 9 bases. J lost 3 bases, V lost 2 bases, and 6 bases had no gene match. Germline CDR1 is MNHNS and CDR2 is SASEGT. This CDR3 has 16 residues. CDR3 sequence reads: CASSEQEREVTDTQYF. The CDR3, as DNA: TGTGCCAGCAGTGAACAAGAGCGGGAGGTAACAGATACGCAGTATTTT.

The CDR3 loop is CASRLRDTDSRGYTF. In DNA form, the CDR3 reads TGTGCCAGCAGACTCCGGGACACTGACAGCAGGGGCTACACCTTC. The chain is built from TRBV5-4 and TRBJ1-2, with D possibly TRBD1 on 6 matching bases. Trimming took off 5 bases at V and 8 bases at J, with 22 bases between the two ends. The CDR3 covers 15 residues. Germline V CDR1 and CDR2: SGHNT, YYREEE (reference sequence).

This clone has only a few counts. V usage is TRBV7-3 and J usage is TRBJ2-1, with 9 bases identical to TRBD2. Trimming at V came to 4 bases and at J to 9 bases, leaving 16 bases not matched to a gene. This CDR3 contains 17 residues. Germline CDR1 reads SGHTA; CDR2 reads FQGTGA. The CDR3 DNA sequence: TGTGCCAGCAGCTCTGCCGGGACTAGCAAAGGTCTGAGTGAGCAGTTCTTC. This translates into CASSSAGTSKGLSEQFF.

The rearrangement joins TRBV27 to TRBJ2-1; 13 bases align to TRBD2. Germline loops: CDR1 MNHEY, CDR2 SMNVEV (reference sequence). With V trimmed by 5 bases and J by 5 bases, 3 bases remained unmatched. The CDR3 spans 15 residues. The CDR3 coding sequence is TGTGCCAGCAGTCCCGGGACTAGCGGGGACAATGAGCAGTTCTTC. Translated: CASSPGTSGDNEQFF.

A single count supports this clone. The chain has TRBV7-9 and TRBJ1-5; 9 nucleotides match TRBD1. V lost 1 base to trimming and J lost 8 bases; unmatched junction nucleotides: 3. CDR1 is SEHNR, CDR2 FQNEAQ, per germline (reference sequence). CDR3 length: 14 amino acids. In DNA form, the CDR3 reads TGTGCCAGCAGCTTAGGGACAGGGGAGAAGCCCCAGCATTTT. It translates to CASSLGTGEKPQHF.

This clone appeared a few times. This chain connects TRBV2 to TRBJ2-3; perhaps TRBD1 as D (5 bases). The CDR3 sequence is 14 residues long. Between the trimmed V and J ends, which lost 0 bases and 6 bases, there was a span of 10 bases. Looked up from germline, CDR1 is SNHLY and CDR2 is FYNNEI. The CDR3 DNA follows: TGTGCCAGCAGTGAAGCAATGGGGCGCGATACGCAGTATTTT. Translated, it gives CASSEAMGRDTQYF.

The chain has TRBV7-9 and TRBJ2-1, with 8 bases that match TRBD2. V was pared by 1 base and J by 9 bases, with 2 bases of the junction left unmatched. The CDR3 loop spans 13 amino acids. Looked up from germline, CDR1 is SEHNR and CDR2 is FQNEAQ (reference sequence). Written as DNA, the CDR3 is TGTGCCAGCAGCTTAGTCAGCGGGGGTGAGCAGTTCTTC. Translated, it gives CASSLVSGGEQFF.

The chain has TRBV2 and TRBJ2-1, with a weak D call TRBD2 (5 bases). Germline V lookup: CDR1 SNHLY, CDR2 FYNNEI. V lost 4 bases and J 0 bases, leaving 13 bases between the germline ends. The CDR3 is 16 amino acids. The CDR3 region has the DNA TGTGCCAGCAGTGCGAGGGAGCGAAGCTCCTACAATGAGCAGTTCTTC. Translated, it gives CASSARERSSYNEQFF.

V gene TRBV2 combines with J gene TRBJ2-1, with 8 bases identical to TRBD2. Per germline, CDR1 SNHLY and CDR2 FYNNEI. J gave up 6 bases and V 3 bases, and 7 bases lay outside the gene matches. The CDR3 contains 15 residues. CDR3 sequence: CASSDRAGAANEQFF. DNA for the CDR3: TGTGCCAGCAGTGATCGAGCGGGAGCAGCCAATGAGCAGTTCTTC.

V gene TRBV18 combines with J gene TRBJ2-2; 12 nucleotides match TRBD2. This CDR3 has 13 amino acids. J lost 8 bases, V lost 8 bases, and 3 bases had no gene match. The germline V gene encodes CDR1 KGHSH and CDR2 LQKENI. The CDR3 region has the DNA TGTGCCAGCGGACTAGCGGGACGGGGGGAGCTGTTTTTT. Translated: CASGLAGRGELFF.

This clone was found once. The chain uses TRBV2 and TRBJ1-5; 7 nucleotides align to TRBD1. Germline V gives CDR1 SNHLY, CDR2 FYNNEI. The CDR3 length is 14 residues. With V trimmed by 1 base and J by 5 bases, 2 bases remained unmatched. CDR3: CASSEERGHQPQHF. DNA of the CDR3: TGTGCCAGCAGTGAAGAGAGGGGGCATCAGCCCCAGCATTTT.

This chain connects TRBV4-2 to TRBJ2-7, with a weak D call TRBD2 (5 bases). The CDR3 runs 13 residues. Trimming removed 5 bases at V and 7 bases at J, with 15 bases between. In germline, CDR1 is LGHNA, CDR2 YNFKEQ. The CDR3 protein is CASSNRGKGEQYF. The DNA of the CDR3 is TGTGCCAGCAGCAACCGGGGAAAAGGGGAGCAGTACTTC.

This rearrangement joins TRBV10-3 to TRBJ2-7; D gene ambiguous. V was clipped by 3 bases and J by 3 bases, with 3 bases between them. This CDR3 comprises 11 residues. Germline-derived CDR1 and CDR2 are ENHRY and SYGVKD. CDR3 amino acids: CAISDGYEQYF. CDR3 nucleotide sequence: TGTGCCATCAGTGACGGCTACGAGCAGTACTTC.

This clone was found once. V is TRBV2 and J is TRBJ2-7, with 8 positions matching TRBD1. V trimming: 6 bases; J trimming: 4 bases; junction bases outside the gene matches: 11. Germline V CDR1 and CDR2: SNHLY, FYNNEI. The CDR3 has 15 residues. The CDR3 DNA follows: TGTGCCAGCAGCAGCGACAGGGGAAGTAATTACGAGCAGTACTTC. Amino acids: CASSSDRGSNYEQYF.

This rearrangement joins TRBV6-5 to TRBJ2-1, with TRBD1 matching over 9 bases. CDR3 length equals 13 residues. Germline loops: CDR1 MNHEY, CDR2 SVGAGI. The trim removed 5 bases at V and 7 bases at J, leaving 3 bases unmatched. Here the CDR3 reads CASSTDRGNEQFF. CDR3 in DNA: TGTGCCAGCAGTACCGACAGGGGGAATGAGCAGTTCTTC.

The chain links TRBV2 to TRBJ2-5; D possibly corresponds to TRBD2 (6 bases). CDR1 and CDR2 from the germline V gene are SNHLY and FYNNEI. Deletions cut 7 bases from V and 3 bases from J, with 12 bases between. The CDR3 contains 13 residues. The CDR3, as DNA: TGTGCCAGCACCCGACAGCGGGAAGAGACCCAGTACTTC. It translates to CASTRQREETQYF.

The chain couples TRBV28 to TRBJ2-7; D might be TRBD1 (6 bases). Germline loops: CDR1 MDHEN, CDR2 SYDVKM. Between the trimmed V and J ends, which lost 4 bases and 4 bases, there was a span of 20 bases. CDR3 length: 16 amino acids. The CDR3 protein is CASSSYAQPTGYEQYF. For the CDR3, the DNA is TGTGCCAGCAGTTCCTATGCCCAACCAACAGGGTACGAGCAGTACTTC. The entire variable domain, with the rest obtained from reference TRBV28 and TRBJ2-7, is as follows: DVKVTQSSRYLVKRTGEKVFLECVQDMDHENMFWYRQDPGLGLRLIYFSYDVKMKEKGDIPEGYSVSREKKERFSLILESASTNQTSMYLCASSSYAQPTGYEQYFGPGTRLTVT.

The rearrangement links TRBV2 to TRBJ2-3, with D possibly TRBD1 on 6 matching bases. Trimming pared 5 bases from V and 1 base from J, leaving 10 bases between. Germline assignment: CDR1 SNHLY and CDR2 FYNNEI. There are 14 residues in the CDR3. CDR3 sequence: CASSSRTGTDTQYF. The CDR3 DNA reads TGTGCCAGCAGTTCGAGGACAGGCACAGATACGCAGTATTTT. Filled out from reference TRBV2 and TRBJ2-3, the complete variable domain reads EPEVTQTPSHQVTQMGQEVILRCVPISNHLYFYWYRQILGQKVEFLVSFYNNEISEKSEIFDDQFSVERPDGSNFTLKIRSTKLEDSAMYFCASSSRTGTDTQYFGPGTRLTVL.

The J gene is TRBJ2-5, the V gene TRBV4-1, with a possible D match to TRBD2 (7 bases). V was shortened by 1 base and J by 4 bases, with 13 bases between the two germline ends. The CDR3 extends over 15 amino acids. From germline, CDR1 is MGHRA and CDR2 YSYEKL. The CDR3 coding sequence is TGCGCCAGCAGCCAAGGGGAGGGGGGCGGAGAGACCCAGTACTTC. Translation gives CASSQGEGGGETQYF.